These T cell receptor beta chains were read from a single sample in a study of blood T cell repertoires in COVID-19. The protocol was immunoSEQ multiplex PCR, while the TCRdb copy is restricted to in-frame clones and leaves out a portion. Of around 230,000 clones listed, 88% were seen once; the top ten hold roughly 2.5%. The sample comprised PBMCs or T cells enriched from blood (not recorded which). The receptor set was obtained from a woman aged 25 to 45 who had recovered from COVID-19. The CDR3 runs from the conserved cysteine through the conserved F or W. A D gene is named only where the DNA matches it firmly. Rows give clone size only sometimes, using once, few, many, or a class for an expanded clone.

clone size: .
V gene: TRBV6-2/TRBV6-3
CDR3 length: 15
J gene: TRBJ2-3
D gene: .
CDR3 DNA: TGTGCCAGCAGCCGGACCGGGACAACCAGGTATACGCAGTATTTT
CDR3 protein: CASSRTGTTRYTQYF

clone size: .
V gene: TRBV10-3
CDR3 length: 15
J gene: TRBJ1-5
D gene: .
CDR3 DNA: TGTGCCATCAGTGCCAGGGGAGATAGCAATCAGCCCCAGCATTTT
CDR3 protein: CAISARGDSNQPQHF

clone size: .
V gene: TRBV11-2
CDR3 length: 18
J gene: TRBJ2-1
D gene: TRBD2
CDR3 DNA: TGTGCCAGCAGCCACACTGCTAGCGGGGGGGCCTGGTACAATGAGCAGTTCTTC
CDR3 protein: CASSHTASGGAWYNEQFF

clone size: .
V gene: TRBV27
CDR3 length: 14
J gene: TRBJ1-5
D gene: .
CDR3 DNA: TGTGCCAGCAGGAAGTTAACGGGCAATCAGCCCCAGCATTTT
CDR3 protein: CASRKLTGNQPQHF

clone size: .
V gene: TRBV13
CDR3 length: 17
J gene: TRBJ2-1
D gene: TRBD2
CDR3 DNA: TGTGCCAGCAGCTTAAGTAGGGAGGGAAGTAGGGGCAATGAGCAGTTCTTC
CDR3 protein: CASSLSREGSRGNEQFF

clone size: .
V gene: TRBV3-1/TRBV3-2
CDR3 length: 15
J gene: TRBJ1-3
D gene: .
CDR3 DNA: TGTGCCAGCAGCCAAGGACTTCACTCTGGAAACACCATATATTTT
CDR3 protein: CASSQGLHSGNTIYF

clone size: few
V gene: TRBV13
CDR3 length: 14
J gene: TRBJ1-4
D gene: .
CDR3 DNA: TGTGCCAGCAGATGGTACAGGGCGGATGAAAAACTGTTTTTT
CDR3 protein: CASRWYRADEKLFF

clone size: many
V gene: TRBV5-4
CDR3 length: 15
J gene: TRBJ1-4
D gene: TRBD1
CDR3 DNA: TGTGCCAGCAGCTTGGGGGGACAGGGGAATGAAAAACTGTTTTTT
CDR3 protein: CASSLGGQGNEKLFF

clone size: .
V gene: TRBV19
CDR3 length: 15
J gene: TRBJ2-7
D gene: TRBD1
CDR3 DNA: TGTGCCAGTAGTATTCTACAGGGGGCAAACTACGAGCAGTACTTC
CDR3 protein: CASSILQGANYEQYF

clone size: .
V gene: TRBV5-1
CDR3 length: 16
J gene: TRBJ2-5
D gene: TRBD2
CDR3 DNA: TGCGCCAGCAGCCGCGGGAGCGGGGGGTTCCAAGAGACCCAGTACTTC
CDR3 protein: CASSRGSGGFQETQYF

clone size: .
V gene: TRBV7-3
CDR3 length: 12
J gene: TRBJ1-2
D gene: TRBD1
CDR3 DNA: TGTGCCAGCAGCTTAGGGACAGATGGCTACACCTTC
CDR3 protein: CASSLGTDGYTF

clone size: once
V gene: TRBV6-5
CDR3 length: 13
J gene: TRBJ2-7
D gene: TRBD1
CDR3 DNA: TGTGCCCTATTAGCCGGGACAGAGGGCGAGCAGTACTTC
CDR3 protein: CALLAGTEGEQYF

clone size: .
V gene: TRBV6-5
CDR3 length: 16
J gene: TRBJ2-7
D gene: TRBD1
CDR3 DNA: TGTGCCAGCAGTTACTCCCCGGGACAGGGGACCGACGAGCAGTACTTC
CDR3 protein: CASSYSPGQGTDEQYF

clone size: few
V gene: TRBV5-5
CDR3 length: 16
J gene: TRBJ1-5
D gene: .
CDR3 DNA: TGTGCCAGCAGCTTCCACCTCAGGGAATTTAATCAGCCCCAGCATTTT
CDR3 protein: CASSFHLREFNQPQHF

clone size: .
V gene: TRBV6-5
CDR3 length: 15
J gene: TRBJ2-2
D gene: TRBD1
CDR3 DNA: TGTGCCAGCAGTCCAAGACAGGGTAACACCGGGGAGCTGTTTTTT
CDR3 protein: CASSPRQGNTGELFF

clone size: .
V gene: TRBV27
CDR3 length: 15
J gene: TRBJ2-5
D gene: .
CDR3 DNA: TGTGCCAGCAGTTTTTTCAGGGGGGTCCAAGAGACCCAGTACTTC
CDR3 protein: CASSFFRGVQETQYF

clone size: .
V gene: TRBV7-3
CDR3 length: 15
J gene: TRBJ1-1
D gene: .
CDR3 DNA: TGTGCCAGCAGCTTAGAGGTGGGGGCGTGGACTGAAGCTTTCTTT
CDR3 protein: CASSLEVGAWTEAFF

clone size: .
V gene: TRBV5-1
CDR3 length: 13
J gene: TRBJ1-1
D gene: TRBD1
CDR3 DNA: TGCGCCAGCCGGCAGCAGGGGGGCACTGAAGCTTTCTTT
CDR3 protein: CASRQQGGTEAFF

clone size: .
V gene: TRBV4-2
CDR3 length: 16
J gene: TRBJ2-5
D gene: TRBD2
CDR3 DNA: TGTGCCAGCAGCCAAGTGATAGCGGGGGGTCGGGGGTCCCAGTACTTC
CDR3 protein: CASSQVIAGGRGSQYF

clone size: .
V gene: TRBV4-3
CDR3 length: 15
J gene: TRBJ1-2
D gene: TRBD1
CDR3 DNA: TGCGCCAGCAGCCAAACCGGGACAGGGGGCTATGGCTACACCTTC
CDR3 protein: CASSQTGTGGYGYTF

clone size: .
V gene: TRBV5-1
CDR3 length: 14
J gene: TRBJ2-3
D gene: TRBD2
CDR3 DNA: TGCGCCAGCAGCTTACGGGGGAGGGCAGATACGCAGTATTTT
CDR3 protein: CASSLRGRADTQYF

clone size: once
V gene: TRBV6-4
CDR3 length: 15
J gene: TRBJ2-6
D gene: .
CDR3 DNA: TGTGCCAGCAGTGACAGGAGCTCTGGGGCCAACGTCCTGACTTTC
CDR3 protein: CASSDRSSGANVLTF

clone size: .
V gene: TRBV9
CDR3 length: 14
J gene: TRBJ1-1
D gene: .
CDR3 DNA: TGTGCCAGCGGCGATAGGACAAGGAACACTGAAGCTTTCTTT
CDR3 protein: CASGDRTRNTEAFF

clone size: .
V gene: TRBV7-2
CDR3 length: 15
J gene: TRBJ1-3
D gene: .
CDR3 DNA: TGTGCCAGCAGCTTAGAAGGGGGCTCTGGAAACACCATATATTTT
CDR3 protein: CASSLEGGSGNTIYF

clone size: .
V gene: TRBV5-5
CDR3 length: 18
J gene: TRBJ2-3
D gene: .
CDR3 DNA: TGTGCCAGCAGCTTGAGCCTGACATTCGGGGGAAGCACAGATACGCAGTATTTT
CDR3 protein: CASSLSLTFGGSTDTQYF

clone size: .
V gene: TRBV7-2
CDR3 length: 14
J gene: TRBJ2-7
D gene: .
CDR3 DNA: TGTGCCAGCAGCTTAGAAGGGGGGGATTACGAGCAGTACTTC
CDR3 protein: CASSLEGGDYEQYF

clone size: .
V gene: TRBV28
CDR3 length: 14
J gene: TRBJ2-3
D gene: .
CDR3 DNA: TGTGCCAGCAGTTTACGGGGGACCACAGATACGCAGTATTTT
CDR3 protein: CASSLRGTTDTQYF

clone size: .
V gene: TRBV6-4
CDR3 length: 15
J gene: TRBJ1-6
D gene: TRBD1
CDR3 DNA: TGTGCCAGCAGGGACAGGGGATGGTCCAATTCACCCCTCCACTTT
CDR3 protein: CASRDRGWSNSPLHF

clone size: .
V gene: TRBV6-5
CDR3 length: 14
J gene: TRBJ2-3
D gene: .
CDR3 DNA: TGTGCCAGCAGTTGGGGCAGGGGCACAGATACGCAGTATTTT
CDR3 protein: CASSWGRGTDTQYF

clone size: few
V gene: TRBV2
CDR3 length: 13
J gene: TRBJ2-1
D gene: .
CDR3 DNA: TGTGCCAGCAGGGTCGGCCTAGTCAATGAGCAGTTCTTC
CDR3 protein: CASRVGLVNEQFF

clone size: .
V gene: TRBV7-9
CDR3 length: 12
J gene: TRBJ2-3
D gene: TRBD2
CDR3 DNA: TGTGCCAGCAGCCGGGACTATCCTTCGCAGTATTTT
CDR3 protein: CASSRDYPSQYF

clone size: .
V gene: TRBV11-2
CDR3 length: 12
J gene: TRBJ1-2
D gene: TRBD1
CDR3 DNA: TGTGCCAGCAGCTCCGGACAGGATGGCTACACCTTC
CDR3 protein: CASSSGQDGYTF

clone size: .
V gene: TRBV6-5
CDR3 length: 16
J gene: TRBJ2-5
D gene: .
CDR3 DNA: TGTGCCAGCAGTTACTCGGTTCCGGACAGCCAAGAGACCCAGTACTTC
CDR3 protein: CASSYSVPDSQETQYF

clone size: .
V gene: TRBV7-2
CDR3 length: 18
J gene: TRBJ1-2
D gene: TRBD1
CDR3 DNA: TGTGCCAGCAGCTTAGGTCATTACAGGGGGCTGAAGGGGTATGGCTACACCTTC
CDR3 protein: CASSLGHYRGLKGYGYTF

clone size: .
V gene: TRBV11-2
CDR3 length: 15
J gene: TRBJ1-6
D gene: .
CDR3 DNA: TGTGCCAGCAGCGGGAAGGGAGGGGTTAATTCACCCCTCCACTTT
CDR3 protein: CASSGKGGVNSPLHF

clone size: .
V gene: TRBV7-9
CDR3 length: 15
J gene: TRBJ2-7
D gene: TRBD1
CDR3 DNA: TGTGCCAGCAGCTTAGGACAGGGTGGAATCTACGAGCAGTACTTC
CDR3 protein: CASSLGQGGIYEQYF

clone size: .
V gene: TRBV19
CDR3 length: 14
J gene: TRBJ1-2
D gene: TRBD1
CDR3 DNA: TGTGCCAGTAGTATACCACAGGGGGCGAAAGGCTACACCTTC
CDR3 protein: CASSIPQGAKGYTF

clone size: .
V gene: TRBV12-3/TRBV12-4
CDR3 length: 13
J gene: TRBJ2-7
D gene: .
CDR3 DNA: TGTGCCAGCAGCTTTGTCGTTTCCTACGAGCAGTACTTC
CDR3 protein: CASSFVVSYEQYF

clone size: .
V gene: TRBV3-1/TRBV3-2
CDR3 length: 16
J gene: TRBJ1-5
D gene: .
CDR3 DNA: TGTGCCAGCAGCCAAGGGTACGACAGAACTAATCAGCCCCAGCATTTT
CDR3 protein: CASSQGYDRTNQPQHF

clone size: .
V gene: TRBV10-2
CDR3 length: 15
J gene: TRBJ2-2
D gene: .
CDR3 DNA: TGCGCCAGCAGTGACCCGGGGTGGTACACCGGGGAGCTGTTTTTT
CDR3 protein: CASSDPGWYTGELFF

clone size: .
V gene: TRBV21-1
CDR3 length: 19
J gene: TRBJ1-2
D gene: .
CDR3 DNA: TGTGCCAGCAGCAAATCGGTGACCGGGACAGGGGCTCATAACTATGGCTACACCTTC
CDR3 protein: CASSKSVTGTGAHNYGYTF

clone size: .
V gene: TRBV7-2
CDR3 length: 16
J gene: TRBJ2-7
D gene: TRBD1
CDR3 DNA: TGTGCCAGCAGCGACCCCGGGACAGGAAGCTCCTACGAGCAGTACTTC
CDR3 protein: CASSDPGTGSSYEQYF

clone size: once
V gene: TRBV6-5
CDR3 length: 15
J gene: TRBJ1-6
D gene: .
CDR3 DNA: TGTGCCAGCACCTACGGACACTCCTATAATTCACCCCTCCACTTT
CDR3 protein: CASTYGHSYNSPLHF

clone size: .
V gene: TRBV6-5
CDR3 length: 14
J gene: TRBJ1-1
D gene: TRBD1
CDR3 DNA: TGTGCCAGCATCCCGGGACAGGTGAACACTGAAGCTTTCTTT
CDR3 protein: CASIPGQVNTEAFF

clone size: .
V gene: TRBV4-2
CDR3 length: 16
J gene: TRBJ2-3
D gene: TRBD2
CDR3 DNA: TGTGCCAGCAGCCAATCCGGGACTAGCGGGCTAGATACGCAGTATTTT
CDR3 protein: CASSQSGTSGLDTQYF

clone size: .
V gene: TRBV7-9
CDR3 length: 14
J gene: TRBJ2-7
D gene: TRBD1
CDR3 DNA: TGTGCCAGCAGTCCGACCAGGGGGCCTAGAGAGCAGTACTTC
CDR3 protein: CASSPTRGPREQYF

clone size: .
V gene: TRBV12-5
CDR3 length: 13
J gene: TRBJ1-5
D gene: .
CDR3 DNA: TGTGCTAGTAGCCGGGACACTGATCAGCCCCAGCATTTT
CDR3 protein: CASSRDTDQPQHF

clone size: .
V gene: TRBV3-1/TRBV3-2
CDR3 length: 15
J gene: TRBJ1-1
D gene: .
CDR3 DNA: TGTGCCAGCAGCCAGGAGGACGAGCTGAACACTGAAGCTTTCTTT
CDR3 protein: CASSQEDELNTEAFF